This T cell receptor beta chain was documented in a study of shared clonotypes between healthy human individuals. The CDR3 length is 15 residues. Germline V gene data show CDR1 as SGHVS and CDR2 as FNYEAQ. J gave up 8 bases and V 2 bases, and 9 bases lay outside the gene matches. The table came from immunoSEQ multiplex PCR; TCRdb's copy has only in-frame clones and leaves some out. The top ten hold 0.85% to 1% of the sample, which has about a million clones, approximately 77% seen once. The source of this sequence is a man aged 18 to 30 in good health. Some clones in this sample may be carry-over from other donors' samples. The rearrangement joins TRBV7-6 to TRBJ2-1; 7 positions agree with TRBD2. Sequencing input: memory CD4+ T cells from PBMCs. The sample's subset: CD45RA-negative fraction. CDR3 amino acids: CASSLLAGARDEQFF. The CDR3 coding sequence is TGTGCCAGCAGCTTACTCGCGGGAGCTCGGGATGAGCAGTTCTTC.